The rows below give T cell receptor beta chains drawn from one sample of a study of T cell responses to AZD1222 COVID-19 vaccine. TCRdb's copy holds only in-frame clones and misses some; the assay was immunoSEQ multiplex PCR. The data hold about 73,000 clones, with roughly 89% observed a single time. This material consisted of peripheral blood, taken 28 days after the second AZD1222 dose. These receptors were taken from an adult who received the AZD1222 COVID-19 vaccine. Both conserved end residues are part of each CDR3. Fields, in order: J gene, V gene, CDR3 protein.

J: TRBJ1-2
V: TRBV11-2
CDR3: CASSSGWGYGYTF

J: TRBJ2-2
V: TRBV5-5
CDR3: CASSPGLAGPTGELFF

J: TRBJ1-2
V: TRBV29-1
CDR3: CSVYGVQEVWNYGYTF

J: TRBJ2-2
V: TRBV13
CDR3: CASSPRPGNTGELFF

J: TRBJ1-5
V: TRBV5-6
CDR3: CASSLGRGGQPQHF

J: TRBJ1-1
V: TRBV19
CDR3: CASSIAGPYTEAFF

J: TRBJ1-4
V: TRBV18
CDR3: CASSPGQGGNEKLFF

J: TRBJ2-1
V: TRBV25-1
CDR3: CASSVLAGSNEQFF

J: TRBJ1-1
V: TRBV19
CDR3: CASSMGQGLFGTEAFF

J: TRBJ1-6
V: TRBV28
CDR3: CASQDRVSNSPLHF

J: TRBJ2-4
V: TRBV7-2
CDR3: CASSSSGNIQYF

J: TRBJ2-2
V: TRBV15
CDR3: CATSRDLDRGNTGELFF

J: TRBJ1-1
V: TRBV7-6
CDR3: CASSLTTGNTEAFF

J: TRBJ1-1
V: TRBV28
CDR3: CASSFPGRGTEAFF

J: TRBJ1-3
V: TRBV3-1/TRBV3-2
CDR3: CASSQDGGPGPGNTIYF

J: TRBJ1-5
V: TRBV28
CDR3: CASSLGAAYSNQPQHF

J: TRBJ1-2
V: TRBV12-3/TRBV12-4
CDR3: CASSGTRRYGYTF

J: TRBJ1-5
V: TRBV19
CDR3: CASSGHFYQPQHF

J: TRBJ1-5
V: TRBV15
CDR3: CATSRDRGVNNQPQHF

J: TRBJ2-5
V: TRBV2
CDR3: CASSIQGPQETQYF

J: TRBJ1-1
V: TRBV13
CDR3: CASSLGQYMNTEAFF

J: TRBJ2-6
V: TRBV6-8
CDR3: CASSWTGAGGANVLTF

J: TRBJ2-2
V: TRBV15
CDR3: CATSRQGAGTGELFF

J: TRBJ2-1
V: TRBV3-1/TRBV3-2
CDR3: CASSHYNNEQFF